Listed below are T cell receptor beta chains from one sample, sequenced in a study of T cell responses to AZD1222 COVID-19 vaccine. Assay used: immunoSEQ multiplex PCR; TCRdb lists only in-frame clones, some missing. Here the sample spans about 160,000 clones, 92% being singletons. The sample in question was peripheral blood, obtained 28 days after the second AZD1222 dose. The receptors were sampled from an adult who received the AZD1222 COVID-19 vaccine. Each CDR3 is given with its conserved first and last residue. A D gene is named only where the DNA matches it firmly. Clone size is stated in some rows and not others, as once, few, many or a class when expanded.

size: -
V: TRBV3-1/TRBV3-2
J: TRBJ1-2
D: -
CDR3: CASSQVILVYRPPYRGYTF
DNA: TGTGCCAGCAGCCAAGTTATCCTCGTGTACAGGCCCCCCTATAGAGGGTACACCTTC

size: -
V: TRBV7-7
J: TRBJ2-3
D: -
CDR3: CASSPSRRSDAATDTQYF
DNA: TGTGCCAGCAGCCCCTCCCGAAGGAGCGACGCCGCCACAGATACGCAGTATTTT

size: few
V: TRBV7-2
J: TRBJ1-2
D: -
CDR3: CASSPRRGLHYGYTF
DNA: TGTGCCAGCAGCCCTCGGCGGGGGTTGCACTATGGCTACACCTTC

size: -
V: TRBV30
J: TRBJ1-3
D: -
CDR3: CAWADGGRGNTIYF
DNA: TGTGCCTGGGCCGATGGGGGACGAGGAAACACCATATATTTT

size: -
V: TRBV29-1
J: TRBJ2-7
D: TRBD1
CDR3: CSVVGRGQGHSYEQYF
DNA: TGCAGCGTTGTAGGGAGGGGACAGGGGCACTCCTACGAGCAGTACTTC

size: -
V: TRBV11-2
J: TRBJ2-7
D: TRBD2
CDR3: CASSGISGRGSYEQYF
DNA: TGTGCCAGCAGCGGGATTAGCGGGAGGGGCTCCTACGAGCAGTACTTC

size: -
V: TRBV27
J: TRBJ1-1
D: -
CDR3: CASSAREAFF
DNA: TGTGCCAGCAGTGCCCGGGAGGCTTTCTTT

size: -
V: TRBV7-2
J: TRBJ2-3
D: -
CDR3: CASTLDGNTDTQYF
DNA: TGTGCCAGCACCTTGGACGGTAACACAGATACGCAGTATTTT

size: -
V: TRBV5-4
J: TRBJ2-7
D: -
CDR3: CASSDTSYEQYF
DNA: TGTGCCAGCAGCGACACTTCCTACGAGCAGTACTTC

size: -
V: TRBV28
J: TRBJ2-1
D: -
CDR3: CASTREMLYNEQFF
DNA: TGTGCCAGCACCAGGGAAATGTTGTACAATGAGCAGTTCTTC

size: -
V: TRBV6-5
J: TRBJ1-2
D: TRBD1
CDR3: CASSYGQDNYGYTF
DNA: TGTGCCAGCAGTTACGGACAGGATAACTATGGCTACACCTTC

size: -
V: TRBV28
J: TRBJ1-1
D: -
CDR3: CASSPRGVPGTTEAFF
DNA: TGTGCCAGCAGCCCCCGGGGAGTTCCAGGGACCACTGAAGCTTTCTTT

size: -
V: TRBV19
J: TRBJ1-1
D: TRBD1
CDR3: CASRPRDRAFMNTEAFF
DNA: TGTGCCAGTCGACCCCGGGACAGGGCATTTATGAACACTGAAGCTTTCTTT

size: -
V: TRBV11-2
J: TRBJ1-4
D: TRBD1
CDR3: CASSTGSQTGSEKLFF
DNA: TGTGCCAGCAGCACCGGAAGCCAGACAGGGAGTGAAAAACTGTTTTTT

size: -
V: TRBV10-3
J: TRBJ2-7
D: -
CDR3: CAISDSNRVEYF
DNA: TGTGCCATCAGTGATAGTAACAGGGTGGAGTACTTC

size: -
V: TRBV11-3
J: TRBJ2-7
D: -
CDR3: CASSLDRYSYEQYF
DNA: TGTGCCAGCAGCTTAGACAGGTACTCCTACGAGCAGTACTTC

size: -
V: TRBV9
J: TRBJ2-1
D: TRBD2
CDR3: CASSVLGLARYNEQFF
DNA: TGTGCCAGCAGCGTCCTTGGACTAGCGCGATACAATGAGCAGTTCTTC

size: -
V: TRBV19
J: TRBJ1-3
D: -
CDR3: CASSIDGARAGNTIYF
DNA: TGTGCCAGTAGTATAGATGGGGCAAGGGCTGGAAACACCATATATTTT